The 16 T cell receptor beta chains presented below share a single source sample, sequenced in a study of blood T cells in healthy people across ages. A second PCR, run for roughly 7 to 11 cycles, used a sample-barcoded 5' primer plus a J-beta primer mix. TCRdb processed the 5' RACE reads anew with MiXCR; each CDR3 protein has one entry. The table records over 600,000 distinct CDR3 sequences, 40% to 45% of them present only once. Sample: blood. The receptors originated from an elderly man in good health.

CDR3 DNA sequence: TGTGCCAGCAGCTTAGCCCAGGGAACCTGCGAGCAGTACTTC. Its protein is CASSLAQGTCEQYF. J is TRBJ2-5 and V is TRBV7-9, with D possibly being TRBD1 (5 bases). The better agreement between TRBJ2-7 and the DNA end casts doubt on the J call. Germline CDR1 and CDR2: SEHNR and FQNEAQ (reference sequence). The CDR3 has 14 amino acids.

Only a few counts were recorded for this clonotype. The V and J genes are TRBV7-9 and TRBJ1-1; possible D gene TRBD1, 5 bases. V gave up 5 bases and J gave up 3 bases, with 13 bases separating them. Per the germline V gene, CDR1 is SEHNR and CDR2 is FQNEAQ (reference sequence). This CDR3 has 14 residues. CDR3 protein: CASSAGTDYTEAFF. CDR3 bases: TGTGCCAGCAGCGCCGGGACGGACTACACTGAAGCTTTCTTT.

This clonotype was seen repeatedly, ten times or more. The chain links TRBV4-3 to TRBJ2-7, with D possibly being TRBD2 (6 bases). V shed 0 bases and J shed 4 bases, with 22 bases lying between them. This CDR3 has 18 amino acids. Germline lookup yields CDR1 LGHNA and CDR2 YSLEER. The CDR3 loop reads CASSQDAVSGELGYEQYF. The CDR3 bases are TGCGCCAGCAGCCAAGATGCGGTATCGGGGGAGCTTGGATACGAGCAGTACTTC.

This chain links TRBV29-1 with TRBJ2-1; weak D call: TRBD1 (6 bases). This CDR3 is 16 amino acids long. Germline V gene sequence: CDR1 SQVTM, CDR2 ANQGSEA. V was pared by 3 bases and J by 5 bases, with 20 bases between. The CDR3 is CSVERLGTTGDNEQFF. CDR3 coding DNA: TGCAGCGTTGAGAGGCTAGGGACAACGGGTGACAATGAGCAGTTCTTC.

This chain connects TRBV20-1 to TRBJ2-6, with D tentatively TRBD1 (6 bases). V lost 3 bases and J 2 bases, leaving 11 bases between the germline ends. The CDR3 length is 15 residues. Germline loops: CDR1 DFQATT, CDR2 SNEGSKA (reference sequence). The CDR3, as DNA: TGCAGTGCTAGTAACAGGGTAGCTGGGGCCAACGTCCTGACTTTC. It is translated as CSASNRVAGANVLTF.

This chain uses TRBV7-2 with TRBJ2-2; 9 bases match TRBD1. The length of the CDR3 is 17 residues. V was clipped by 0 bases and J by 4 bases; unmatched bases: 6. CDR1 and CDR2 (germline): SGHTA, FQGNSA. The CDR3 loop reads CASSLATGGAGTGELFF. In DNA form, the CDR3 reads TGTGCCAGCAGCTTAGCTACAGGGGGCGCAGGCACCGGGGAGCTGTTTTTT.

This clonotype was picked up a small number of times. V gene TRBV29-1 combines with J gene TRBJ2-3, with TRBD1 matching over 9 bases. CDR1 and CDR2 (germline): SQVTM, ANQGSEA. With 6 bases clipped from V and 1 base from J, the junction kept 5 bases outside the gene matches. The CDR3 totals 14 residues. The CDR3 spells CSVGQGQRTDTQYF. The CDR3 DNA is TGCAGCGTAGGACAGGGGCAACGCACAGATACGCAGTATTTT.

This clonotype showed up just once. The DNA for the CDR3 is TGTGCCAGCAGTGAATATGAAGCTTTCTTT. Encoded protein: CASSEYEAFF. V is TRBV6-1 and J is TRBJ1-1, with D unresolved. Per germline, CDR1 MNHNS and CDR2 SASEGT. The CDR3 is 10 residues long. The germline V and J ends were trimmed by 2 bases and 7 bases, with 2 bases remaining between them.

Only a few counts were recorded for this clonotype. V is TRBV5-1 and J is TRBJ2-1; 7 bases map to TRBD1. The CDR3 contains 16 residues. Germline values: CDR1 SGHRS, CDR2 YFSETQ. The V and J ends lost 4 bases and 2 bases, in that order; junction bases with no gene match: 9. CDR3 nucleotides: TGCGCCAGCAGCCTCACGACAGGGACCCCCTACAATGAGCAGTTCTTC. Its protein is CASSLTTGTPYNEQFF. Supplemented by reference TRBV5-1 and TRBJ2-1, the full variable domain reads KAGVTQTPRYLIKTRGQQVTLSCSPISGHRSVSWYQQTPGQGLQFLFEYFSETQRNKGNFPGRFSGRQFSNSRSEMNVSTLELGDSALYLCASSLTTGTPYNEQFFGPGTRLTVL.

This clonotype was counted many times. The chain recombines TRBV29-1 with TRBJ2-5; 7 nucleotides match TRBD1. The CDR3 extends over 12 amino acids. CDR1 is SQVTM, CDR2 ANQGSEA, per germline. V was clipped by 3 bases and J by 11 bases; unmatched bases: 9. CDR3 coding DNA: TGCAGCGTTGAGTTGACAGGGTTTGAGCAGTACTTC. The encoded protein is CSVELTGFEQYF.

This clonotype was seen more than once but under ten times. The rearrangement links TRBV7-2 to TRBJ2-5; 8 bases align to TRBD1. The CDR3 contains 18 residues. V was clipped by 4 bases and J by 0 bases; unmatched bases: 13. From germline, CDR1 is SGHTA and CDR2 FQGNSA. The CDR3 sequence is CASSSQGASATYQETQYF. In DNA form, the CDR3 reads TGTGCCAGCAGCTCCCAGGGGGCTAGCGCGACCTACCAAGAGACCCAGTACTTC.

This chain uses TRBV4-3 with TRBJ2-1; 13 nucleotides match TRBD2. Germline CDR1 is LGHNA and CDR2 is YSLEER. Trimming removed 5 bases from V and 5 bases from J; junction bases left unmatched: 3. There are 15 residues in the CDR3. The CDR3: CASSGLAGADNEQFF. The CDR3 DNA is TGCGCCAGCAGCGGACTAGCGGGAGCGGACAATGAGCAGTTCTTC.

This clonotype came up many times. The rearrangement links TRBV6-5 to TRBJ2-1; D gene ambiguous. The CDR3 extends over 14 amino acids. Trimming cost V 2 bases and J 4 bases, with 9 bases left between them. The germline V gene has CDR1 MNHEY and CDR2 SVGAGI. The CDR3 DNA sequence: TGTGCCAGCAGTTACGGTAATGGATACAATGAGCAGTTCTTC. Protein product: CASSYGNGYNEQFF.

The rearrangement joins TRBV6-1 to TRBJ2-3; possibly TRBD2 for D (5 bases). Trimming stripped 7 bases from V and 1 base from J, with 12 bases between. This CDR3 is 14 amino acids long. CDR1 and CDR2 (germline): MNHNS, SASEGT. This CDR3 is CASMGDYGTDTQYF. CDR3 DNA sequence: TGTGCCAGCATGGGTGACTACGGCACAGATACGCAGTATTTT.

This clonotype was seen a few times. CDR3 residues: CSAREPGRSPNEQYF. The CDR3 nucleotides read TGCAGTGCTAGGGAACCTGGGAGGTCGCCCAACGAGCAGTACTTC. The chain joins TRBV20-1 to TRBJ2-7; a weak D match, TRBD2 (6 bases). The CDR3 is 15 amino acids. V was pared by 3 bases and J by 5 bases, with 20 bases between. Per germline, CDR1 DFQATT and CDR2 SNEGSKA (reference sequence).

The chain uses TRBV4-2 and TRBJ2-2; 7 nucleotides align to TRBD2. CDR3 size: 17 residues. The germline CDR1 and CDR2 sequences are LGHNA and YNFKEQ. Trimming cost V 1 base and J 5 bases; bases outside gene matches: 10. For the CDR3, the DNA is TGTGCCAGCAGCCAAGGATCCACTAGCGCTGGGACCGGGGAGCTGTTTTTT. It codes for CASSQGSTSAGTGELFF.